What follows are 10 T cell receptor beta chains derived from one specimen sequenced in a study of T cells in Graves' hyperthyroidism and ophthalmopathy. Amplified TCR beta CDR3 regions derived from RNA transcripts. First-round RT-PCR with HTBI primers amplified the TCR CDR3 region. TCRdb reprocessed the multiplex PCR reads with MiXCR, giving one entry per CDR3 protein. The table records approximately 640,000 distinct CDR3 sequences, roughly 17% of them present only once. Sequences were obtained from blood. These receptors all come from a man in his forties or fifties with Graves' hyperthyroidism.

Many counts were recorded for this clonotype. In DNA form, the CDR3 reads TGTGCCAGCAGTTTATTATCGGGGGCTCCCTACGAGCAGTACTTC. It translates to CASSLLSGAPYEQYF. The J gene is TRBJ2-7, the V gene TRBV28, with D possibly called TRBD1 or TRBD2 (6 bases each). The CDR3 runs to 15 residues. Germline CDR1 MDHEN, CDR2 SYDVKM. V was clipped by 1 base and J by 2 bases, with 12 bases between them.

The V and J genes are TRBV7-9 and TRBJ2-4; D possibly corresponds to TRBD1 (6 bases). The CDR3 runs 16 residues. With 5 bases removed from V and 1 base from J, the gap between germline ends came to 15 bases. The germline gives CDR1 SEHNR, CDR2 FQNEAQ (reference sequence). CDR3 bases: TGTGCCAGCAGCCCAGGGGTCCAAGTGGCCAAAAACATTCAGTACTTC. Translation gives CASSPGVQVAKNIQYF.

This chain links TRBV6-1 with TRBJ1-4; possibly TRBD1 for D (5 bases). The CDR3 length is 13 residues. The ends were cut back, 5 bases at V and 6 bases at J, with 10 bases in the middle. Germline V gene lookup returns CDR1 MNHNS and CDR2 SASEGT. CDR3 protein: CASSIDSDEKLFF. CDR3 DNA sequence: TGTGCCAGCAGTATAGACAGTGATGAAAAACTGTTTTTT.

This clonotype was detected only a few times. The V gene is TRBV2, the J gene TRBJ2-3; the D is unclear. The V and J ends lost 5 bases and 4 bases respectively, with 4 bases between them. There are 11 residues in the CDR3. The germline V gene encodes CDR1 SNHLY and CDR2 FYNNEI. CDR3 sequence (DNA): TGTGCCAGCAGTACGGCAGATACGCAGTATTTT. Translation: CASSTADTQYF.

In its sample, this clonotype was seen many times. The V and J genes are TRBV12-3 or TRBV12-4 and TRBJ1-1; D is unresolved. V was pared by 1 base and J by 6 bases, with 6 bases between. CDR3 size: 12 residues. CDR3: CASSLVRAEAFF. The CDR3 DNA sequence: TGTGCCAGCAGTTTAGTCCGGGCTGAAGCTTTCTTT.

The chain employs TRBV9 and TRBJ2-2; 8 nucleotides agree with TRBD2. The CDR3 is 19 residues long. V lost 3 bases to trimming and J lost 4 bases; unmatched junction nucleotides: 17. Germline V gene sequence: CDR1 SGDLS, CDR2 YYNGEE. The CDR3 loop reads CASSDRHKSGREFTGELFF. CDR3 DNA sequence: TGTGCCAGCAGCGATAGACATAAAAGCGGGAGAGAGTTCACCGGGGAGCTGTTTTTT.

This clonotype was seen many times. CDR3 sequence (DNA): TGCGCCAGCAGCGCGGGGACAGGGGAGGTGAATGAGCAGTTCTTC. The encoded protein is CASSAGTGEVNEQFF. V and J are TRBV5-1 and TRBJ2-1, with 10 bases fitting TRBD1. V shed 4 bases and J 7 bases; nucleotides not matched to a gene: 8. Germline V gives CDR1 SGHRS, CDR2 YFSETQ. The CDR3 length is 15 residues.

The chain is built from TRBV2 and TRBJ2-3, with 8 bases aligning to TRBD2. With V trimmed by 2 bases and J by 5 bases, 9 bases remained unmatched. CDR3 length equals 16 residues. The germline gives CDR1 SNHLY, CDR2 FYNNEI. The CDR3 coding sequence is TGTGCCAGCAGTGAACAGCGGGAGAGGGTCGGAGATACGCAGTATTTT. It codes for CASSEQRERVGDTQYF.

There are many counts of this clonotype. The chain links TRBV2 to TRBJ1-1; D uncertain. Germline V CDR1 and CDR2: SNHLY, FYNNEI. This CDR3 is built from 12 residues. Trimming stripped 7 bases from V and 3 bases from J, with 9 bases between. The DNA for the CDR3 is TGTGCCAGCAAAGCGGGTTACACTGAAGCTTTCTTT. It specifies CASKAGYTEAFF.

This clonotype showed up many times. The genes are TRBV29-1 and TRBJ2-1; D unresolved. The CDR3 is 13 amino acids. V shed 5 bases and J shed 0 bases, with 8 bases lying between them. Germline loops: CDR1 SQVTM, CDR2 ANQGSEA. DNA of the CDR3: TGCAGCGTTCATGATAGCTCCTACAATGAGCAGTTCTTC. Translation: CSVHDSSYNEQFF.